This TCR beta chain emerged from a study of beta chain features in type 1 diabetes. Study results and limitations: The naive, central memory and Treg TCRB repertoires showed an apparent similarity that was greater among patients than among healthy donors.

With regard to this clone: Its antigen is still unknown.

V was clipped by 7 bases and J by 1 base, with 12 bases between them. The germline V gene encodes CDR1 MNHEY and CDR2 SVGAGI. The CDR3 is 14 amino acids. Sorting of CD4+ naive, central memory, regulatory and stem cell-like memory cells was performed via CD45RO/CCR7/CD25/CD127/CD95/CD27. Every isolated RNA sample was fully reverse transcribed, so sequencing captured expressed TCRB transcripts. Only in-frame clones appear in the TCRdb table, and some are missing; sequencing was by immunoSEQ multiplex PCR. The sample holds 400,000 to 550,000 clones, about an eighth seen once. Sequenced material: naive CD4+ T cells from blood. The source of this sequence is a woman in her late teens or twenties in good health. The chain employs TRBV6-5 and TRBJ2-3; unclear D gene. For the CDR3, the DNA is TGTGCCAGCACTCCTACTACGGGCACAGATACGCAGTATTTT. Amino acid sequence: CASTPTTGTDTQYF.